The 10 T cell receptor beta chains below come from one sample, sequenced in a study of OX40 agonist ivuxolimab in advanced cancers. TCRdb keeps only in-frame clones here, not all; method: immunoSEQ multiplex PCR. The table records tens of thousands of clones, about 85% of them present only once. Sequenced here: CD4+ or CD8+ T cells sorted from blood, sampled in a trial of the OX40 agonist ivuxolimab. The receptor source for this set is an adult with an advanced solid tumor such as melanoma, head and neck, liver or kidney cancer.

The chain employs TRBV7-2 and TRBJ1-6, with 12 bases aligning to TRBD1. With V trimmed by 1 base and J by 9 bases, 1 base remained unmatched. CDR1 is SGHTA, CDR2 FQGNSA, per germline. This CDR3 region has 15 residues. As DNA, the CDR3 is TGTGCCAGCAGCTTAGGGGACAGGGGGCCTTCACCCCTCCACTTT. This codes for CASSLGDRGPSPLHF.

The rearrangement joins TRBV15 to TRBJ1-6, with a tentative D call TRBD1 (6 bases). The V end was cut by 4 bases, the J end by 5 bases, with 9 bases between. From germline, CDR1 is LNHNV and CDR2 YYDKDF (reference sequence). The CDR3 spans 14 residues. CDR3 residues: CATSMGQNNSPLHF. The DNA for the CDR3 is TGTGCCACCAGCATGGGACAAAATAATTCACCCCTCCACTTT.

The CDR3 bases are TGCGCCAGCAGCTTGGATTGGCGGAGCTCCTACGAGCAGTACTTC. This translates into CASSLDWRSSYEQYF. V usage is TRBV5-1 and J usage is TRBJ2-7; D gene unclear. Germline assignment: CDR1 SGHRS and CDR2 YFSETQ. CDR3 length: 15 amino acids. V gave up 0 bases and J gave up 0 bases, with 10 bases separating them.

This chain links TRBV19 with TRBJ1-5; 7 nucleotides match TRBD1. This CDR3 contains 16 residues. Losses at the gene ends were 5 bases for V and 1 base for J; bases not matched to a gene: 8. Germline CDR1 reads LNHDA; CDR2 reads SQIVND (reference sequence). CDR3 coding DNA: TGTGCCAGTAGTGGCCGAGGGGGCCGGAGCAATCAGCCCCAGCATTTT. This codes for CASSGRGGRSNQPQHF.

The chain links TRBV29-1 to TRBJ2-5; D call uncertain. The CDR3 is 11 amino acids. Germline V gene sequence: CDR1 SQVTM, CDR2 ANQGSEA. Trimming cost V 0 bases and J 2 bases, with 1 base left between them. In DNA form, the CDR3 reads TGCAGCGTTGAAGAGCAAGAGACCCAGTACTTC. Its protein is CSVEEQETQYF.

This rearrangement joins TRBV11-2 to TRBJ2-1; 14 bases are a match to TRBD2. The V segment lost 5 bases and the J segment 15 bases; nucleotides outside the gene matches: 12. The CDR3 spans 15 residues. CDR1 SGHAT and CDR2 FQNNGV come from the germline V gene. This chain's CDR3 is CASSPQGLAGVASFF. CDR3 DNA sequence: TGTGCCAGCAGCCCTCAGGGACTAGCGGGAGTGGCGTCGTTCTTC.

The chain employs TRBV19 and TRBJ2-2; unclear D gene. Trimming took off 8 bases at V and 4 bases at J, with 14 bases between the two ends. Germline CDR1 and CDR2: LNHDA and SQIVND (reference sequence). The length of the CDR3 is 14 residues. Written as DNA, the CDR3 is TGTGCCAGTGGAGAGATAACGTTCACCGGGGAGCTGTTTTTT. Translated: CASGEITFTGELFF.

The CDR3 coding sequence is TGCGCCAGCAGCTTGAGCGGGTATGGCACAGATACGCAGTATTTT. Residues: CASSLSGYGTDTQYF. The V gene is TRBV5-1, the J gene TRBJ2-3; D possibly corresponds to TRBD2 (6 bases). Germline V gene lookup returns CDR1 SGHRS and CDR2 YFSETQ. V gave up 1 base and J gave up 1 base, with 10 bases separating them. The CDR3 length is 15 residues.

V gene TRBV5-1 combines with J gene TRBJ1-1; D gene unclear. The V end lost 3 bases, the J end lost 2 bases, and 8 bases lay between the germline ends. CDR3 length: 13 amino acids. Germline V gene data show CDR1 as SGHRS and CDR2 as YFSETQ. DNA for the CDR3: TGCGCCAGCAGCTCGGTAGGAAACACTGAAGCTTTCTTT. It translates to CASSSVGNTEAFF.

V is TRBV6-6 and J is TRBJ1-4; possible D gene TRBD1, 6 bases. The V end was cut by 4 bases, the J end by 4 bases, with 13 bases between. The CDR3 is 15 residues long. Germline values: CDR1 MNHNY, CDR2 SVGAGI (reference sequence). The CDR3 here is CASSSTGNLNEKLFF. The CDR3 DNA sequence: TGTGCCAGCAGTTCCACAGGGAACCTTAATGAAAAACTGTTTTTT.